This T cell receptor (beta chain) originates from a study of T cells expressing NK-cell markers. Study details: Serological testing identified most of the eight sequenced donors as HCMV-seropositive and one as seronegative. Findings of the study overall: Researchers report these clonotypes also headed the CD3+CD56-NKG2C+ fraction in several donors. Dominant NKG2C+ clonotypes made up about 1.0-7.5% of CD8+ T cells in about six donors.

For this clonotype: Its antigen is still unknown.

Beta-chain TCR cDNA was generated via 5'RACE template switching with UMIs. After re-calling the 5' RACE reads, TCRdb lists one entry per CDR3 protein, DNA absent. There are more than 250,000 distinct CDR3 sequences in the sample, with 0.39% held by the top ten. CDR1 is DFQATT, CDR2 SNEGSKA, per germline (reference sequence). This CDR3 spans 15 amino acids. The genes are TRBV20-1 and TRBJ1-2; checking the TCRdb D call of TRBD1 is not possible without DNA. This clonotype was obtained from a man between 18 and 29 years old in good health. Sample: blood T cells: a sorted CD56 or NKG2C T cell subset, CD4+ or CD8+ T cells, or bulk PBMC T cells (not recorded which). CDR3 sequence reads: CSAREQGGSWLGYTF.